This TCR beta chain was sequenced during a study of T cells in Graves' hyperthyroidism and ophthalmopathy. This clonotype was seen repeatedly, ten times or more. TCR beta CDR3 regions were amplified from RNA. TCR CDR3 regions were first amplified by RT-PCR with HTBI primers. One entry per CDR3 protein results from TCRdb running MiXCR on the multiplex PCR reads. The sample holds roughly 560,000 distinct CDR3 sequences, roughly 15% seen once. Sequenced input: blood. This sequence was found in a woman in her thirties or forties with Graves' ophthalmopathy.

CDR3 nucleotide sequence: TGTGCCTGGGGGGAGAGTTGGGTCGAGCAGTACTTC. It codes for CAWGESWVEQYF. The chain carries TRBV30 and TRBJ2-7, with D perhaps TRBD2 (5 bases). The CDR3 is 12 residues long. V shed 5 bases and J shed 6 bases, with 14 bases lying between them. The germline CDR1 and CDR2 sequences are GTSNPN and SVGIG (reference sequence).